Below, one T cell receptor beta chain is given with its context. These data originate in a study of Ad26.COV2.S vaccination and SARS-CoV-2 variants. Sequenced by immunoSEQ multiplex PCR; TCRdb stores in-frame clones only, minus some. The sample yields some 480,000 clones, approximately 90% seen once. Treatment specified: about 20 received Ad26.COV2.S at low or high dose, single or two shots; five or six received placebo; per-sample allocation not given. Sampling took place 63 days after the first vaccine or placebo injection. This clonotype originated in a person between 18 and 60 years old who received the Ad26.COV2.S COVID-19 vaccine or a placebo. The source was peripheral blood, collected in a trial of Ad26.COV2.S vaccine versus placebo.

The CDR3 nucleotides are TGTGCCAGCAGCTTAGTGGGGACAGGGTTGGGAAGCGAGCAGTACTTC. Amino acids: CASSLVGTGLGSEQYF. This chain joins TRBV7-2 and TRBJ2-7, with 9 bases identical to TRBD1. Germline V gene data show CDR1 as SGHTA and CDR2 as FQGNSA. The CDR3 consists of 16 residues. V shed 1 base and J 6 bases; nucleotides not matched to a gene: 10.